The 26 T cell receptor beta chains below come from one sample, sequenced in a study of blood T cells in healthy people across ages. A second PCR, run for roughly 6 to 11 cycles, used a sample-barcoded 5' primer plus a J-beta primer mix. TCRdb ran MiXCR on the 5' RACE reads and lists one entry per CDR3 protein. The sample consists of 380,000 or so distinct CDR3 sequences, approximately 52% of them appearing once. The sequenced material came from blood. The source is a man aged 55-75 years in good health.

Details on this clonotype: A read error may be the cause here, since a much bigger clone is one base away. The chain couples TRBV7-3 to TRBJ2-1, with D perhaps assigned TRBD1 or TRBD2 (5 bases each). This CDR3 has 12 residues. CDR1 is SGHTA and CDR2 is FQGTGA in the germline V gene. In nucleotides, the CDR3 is TGTGCCTGCAGCTTTGACAGCGGTGAGCAGTTCTTC. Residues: CACSFDSGEQFF.

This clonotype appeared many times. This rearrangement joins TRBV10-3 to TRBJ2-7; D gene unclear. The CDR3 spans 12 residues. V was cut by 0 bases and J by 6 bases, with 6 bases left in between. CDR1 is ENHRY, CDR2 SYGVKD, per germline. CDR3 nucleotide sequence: TGTGCCATCAGTGAGTCGATGGCCGAGCAGTACTTC. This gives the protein CAISESMAEQYF.

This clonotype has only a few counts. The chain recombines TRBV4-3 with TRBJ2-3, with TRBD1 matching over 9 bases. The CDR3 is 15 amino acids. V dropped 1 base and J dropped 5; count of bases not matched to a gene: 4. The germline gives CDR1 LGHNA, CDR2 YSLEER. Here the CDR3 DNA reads TGCGCCAGCAGCCAAGGGGCGGACAGGGGAGATACGCAGTATTTT. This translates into CASSQGADRGDTQYF.

The CDR3 is CASSQTGTAYEQYF. CDR3 in DNA: TGTGCCAGCAGCCAAACCGGGACAGCCTACGAGCAGTACTTC. This rearrangement joins TRBV7-9 to TRBJ2-4; 7 bases match TRBD1. Matching the DNA end better, TRBJ2-7 makes the J call doubtful. Per the germline V gene, CDR1 is SEHNR and CDR2 is FQNEAQ (reference sequence). CDR3 length: 14 residues.

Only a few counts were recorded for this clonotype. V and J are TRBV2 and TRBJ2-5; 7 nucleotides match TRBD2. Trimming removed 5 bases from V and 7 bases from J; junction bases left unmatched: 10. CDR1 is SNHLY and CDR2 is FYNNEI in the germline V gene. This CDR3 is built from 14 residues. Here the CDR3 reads CASSRERDPTTQYF. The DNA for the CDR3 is TGTGCCAGCAGTCGCGAGCGGGATCCGACGACCCAGTACTTC. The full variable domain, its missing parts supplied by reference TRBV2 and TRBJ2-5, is EPEVTQTPSHQVTQMGQEVILRCVPISNHLYFYWYRQILGQKVEFLVSFYNNEISEKSEIFDDQFSVERPDGSNFTLKIRSTKLEDSAMYFCASSRERDPTTQYFGPGTRLLVL.

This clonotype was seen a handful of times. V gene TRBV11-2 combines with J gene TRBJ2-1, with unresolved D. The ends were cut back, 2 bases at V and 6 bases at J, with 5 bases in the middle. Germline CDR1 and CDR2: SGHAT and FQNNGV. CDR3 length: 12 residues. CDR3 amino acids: CASSLPGNEQFF. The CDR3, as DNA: TGTGCCAGCAGCTTACCGGGCAATGAGCAGTTCTTC.

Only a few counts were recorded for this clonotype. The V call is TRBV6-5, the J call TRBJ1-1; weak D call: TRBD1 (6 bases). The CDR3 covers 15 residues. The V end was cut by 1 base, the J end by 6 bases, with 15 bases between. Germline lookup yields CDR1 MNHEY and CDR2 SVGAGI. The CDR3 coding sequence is TGTGCCAGCAGTTACTTCGGGGGCTCCGGGGCTGAAGCTTTCTTT. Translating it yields CASSYFGGSGAEAFF.

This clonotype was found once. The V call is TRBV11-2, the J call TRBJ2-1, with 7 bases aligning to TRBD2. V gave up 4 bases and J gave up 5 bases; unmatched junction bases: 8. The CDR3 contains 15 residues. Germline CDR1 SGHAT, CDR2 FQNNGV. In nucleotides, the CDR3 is TGTGCCAGCAGCTCGGGGGGAGCAGGTCACAATGAGCAGTTCTTC. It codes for CASSSGGAGHNEQFF.

The CDR3 loop reads CASSPIRPLLDEQFF. CDR3 sequence (DNA): TGTGCCAGCAGCCCTATCAGGCCTCTCTTAGATGAGCAGTTCTTC. The V gene is TRBV7-9, the J gene TRBJ2-1; the D is unclear. With 5 bases removed from V and 8 bases from J, the gap between germline ends came to 19 bases. The CDR3 is made up of 15 amino acids. CDR1 is SEHNR, CDR2 FQNEAQ, per germline (reference sequence).

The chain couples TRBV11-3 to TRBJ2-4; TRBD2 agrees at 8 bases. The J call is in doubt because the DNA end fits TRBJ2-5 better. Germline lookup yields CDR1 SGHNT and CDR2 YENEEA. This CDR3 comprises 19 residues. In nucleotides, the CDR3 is TGTGCCAGCAGCTTGGGGGGGGGTAGCGGGAAATCACTTCAAGAGACCCAGTACTTC. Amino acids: CASSLGGGSGKSLQETQYF.

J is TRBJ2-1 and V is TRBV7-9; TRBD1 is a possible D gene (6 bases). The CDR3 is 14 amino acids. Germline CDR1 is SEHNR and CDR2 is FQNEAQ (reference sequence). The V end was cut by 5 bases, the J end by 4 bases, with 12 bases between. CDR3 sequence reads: CASSTNREYNEQFF. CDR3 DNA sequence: TGTGCCAGCAGCACAAACAGGGAGTACAATGAGCAGTTCTTC.

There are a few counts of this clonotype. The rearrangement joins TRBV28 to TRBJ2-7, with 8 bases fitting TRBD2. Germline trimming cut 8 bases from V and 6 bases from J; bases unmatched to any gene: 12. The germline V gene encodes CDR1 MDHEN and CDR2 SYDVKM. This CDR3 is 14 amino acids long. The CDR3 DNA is TGTGCCAGCTCGGAGGGCGGGAGGAGAGCCGAGCAGTACTTC. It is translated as CASSEGGRRAEQYF. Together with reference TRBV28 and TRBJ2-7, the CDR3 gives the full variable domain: DVKVTQSSRYLVKRTGEKVFLECVQDMDHENMFWYRQDPGLGLRLIYFSYDVKMKEKGDIPEGYSVSREKKERFSLILESASTNQTSMYLCASSEGGRRAEQYFGPGTRLTVT.

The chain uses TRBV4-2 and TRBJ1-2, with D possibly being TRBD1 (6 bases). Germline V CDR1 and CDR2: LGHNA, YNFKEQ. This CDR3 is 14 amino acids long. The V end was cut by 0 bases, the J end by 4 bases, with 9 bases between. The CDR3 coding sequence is TGTGCCAGCAGCCAAGATAGGGGGGGCTATGGCTACACCTTC. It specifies CASSQDRGGYGYTF.

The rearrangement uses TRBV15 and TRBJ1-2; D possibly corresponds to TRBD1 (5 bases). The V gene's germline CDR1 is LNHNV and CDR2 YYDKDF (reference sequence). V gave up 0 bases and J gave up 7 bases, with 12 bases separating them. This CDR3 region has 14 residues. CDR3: CATSREGRGLGYTF. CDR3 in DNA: TGTGCCACCAGCAGAGAAGGGAGGGGCCTTGGCTACACCTTC.

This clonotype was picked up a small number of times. Here the CDR3 DNA reads TGTGCCAGCAGCCAGCGACAGGGAGGGTACGAGCAGTACTTC. This translates into CASSQRQGGYEQYF. The chain employs TRBV3-1 and TRBJ2-7; D may be TRBD1 or TRBD2 (7 bases each). V lost 3 bases and J lost 4, with 13 bases in between. The CDR3 contains 14 residues. Germline values: CDR1 LGHDT, CDR2 YNNKEL (reference sequence).

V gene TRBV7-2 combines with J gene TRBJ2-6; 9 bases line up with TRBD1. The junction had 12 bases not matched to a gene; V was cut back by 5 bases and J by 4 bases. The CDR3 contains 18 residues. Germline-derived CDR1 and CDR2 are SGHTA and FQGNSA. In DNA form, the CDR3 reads TGTGCCAGCAGCCCCAGGGGGACAGGGTCGAGAGGGGCCAACGTCCTGACTTTC. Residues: CASSPRGTGSRGANVLTF.

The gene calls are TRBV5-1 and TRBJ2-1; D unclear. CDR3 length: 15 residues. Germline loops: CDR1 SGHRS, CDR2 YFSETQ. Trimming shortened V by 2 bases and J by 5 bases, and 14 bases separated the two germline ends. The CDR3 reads CASSFILSMDNEQFF. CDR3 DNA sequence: TGCGCCAGCAGCTTTATACTGTCTATGGACAATGAGCAGTTCTTC.

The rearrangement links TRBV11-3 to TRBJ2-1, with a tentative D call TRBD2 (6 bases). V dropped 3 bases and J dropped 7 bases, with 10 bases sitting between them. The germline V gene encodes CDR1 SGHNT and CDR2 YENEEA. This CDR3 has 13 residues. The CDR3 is CASSFGGANEQFF. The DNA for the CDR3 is TGTGCCAGCAGCTTCGGCGGGGCAAATGAGCAGTTCTTC.

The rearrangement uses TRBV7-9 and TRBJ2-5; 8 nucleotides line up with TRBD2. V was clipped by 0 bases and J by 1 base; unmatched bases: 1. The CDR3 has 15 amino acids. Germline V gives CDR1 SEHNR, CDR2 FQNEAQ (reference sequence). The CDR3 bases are TGTGCCAGCAGCTTAGCGGCGGGGGGCCAAGAGACCCAGTACTTC. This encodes CASSLAAGGQETQYF.

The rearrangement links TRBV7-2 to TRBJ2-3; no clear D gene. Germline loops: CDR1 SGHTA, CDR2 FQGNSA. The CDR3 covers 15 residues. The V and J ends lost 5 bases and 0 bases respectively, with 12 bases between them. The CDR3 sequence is CASSRAPASTDTQYF. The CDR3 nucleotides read TGTGCCAGCAGCCGCGCCCCAGCGAGCACAGATACGCAGTATTTT.

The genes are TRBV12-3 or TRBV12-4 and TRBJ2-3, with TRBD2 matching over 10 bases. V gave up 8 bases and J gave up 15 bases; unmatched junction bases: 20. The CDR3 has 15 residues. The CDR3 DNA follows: TGTGCCAGCCGTGGGACTAGCGTGAGCACAGATATGCAATATTTT. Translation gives CASRGTSVSTDMQYF.

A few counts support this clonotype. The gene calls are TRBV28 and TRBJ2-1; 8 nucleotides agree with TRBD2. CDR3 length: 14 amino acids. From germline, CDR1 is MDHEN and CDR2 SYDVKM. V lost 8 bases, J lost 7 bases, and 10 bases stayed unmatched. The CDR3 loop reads CASQPGGPGNEQFF. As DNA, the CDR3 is TGTGCCAGCCAACCGGGGGGGCCAGGAAATGAGCAGTTCTTC.

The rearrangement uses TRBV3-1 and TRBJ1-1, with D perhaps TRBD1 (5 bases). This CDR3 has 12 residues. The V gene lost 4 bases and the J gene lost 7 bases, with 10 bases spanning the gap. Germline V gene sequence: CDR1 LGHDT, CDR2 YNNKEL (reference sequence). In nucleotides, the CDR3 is TGTGCCAGCAGCCGGGGAGGGGTTGAAGCTTTCTTT. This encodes CASSRGGVEAFF.

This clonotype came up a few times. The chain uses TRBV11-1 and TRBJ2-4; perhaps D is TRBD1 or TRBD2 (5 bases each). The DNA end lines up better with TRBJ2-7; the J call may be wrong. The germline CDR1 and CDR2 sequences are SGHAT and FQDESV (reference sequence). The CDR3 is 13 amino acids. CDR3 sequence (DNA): TGTGCCAGCAGCTTGAGGGGTTGGGGCGAGCAGTACTTC. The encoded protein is CASSLRGWGEQYF.

This chain's CDR3 is CASRDGTSGGYVQETQYF. In DNA form, the CDR3 reads TGTGCCAGCAGGGATGGGACTAGCGGGGGGTACGTCCAAGAGACCCAGTACTTC. The chain uses TRBV7-2 and TRBJ2-5; 15 positions agree with TRBD2. This CDR3 contains 18 residues. The ends lost 6 bases at V and 1 base at J; junction bases unmatched: 9. Germline V lookup: CDR1 SGHTA, CDR2 FQGNSA. Based on the CDR3 plus reference TRBV7-2 and TRBJ2-5, the full variable domain is GAGVSQSPSNKVTEKGKDVELRCDPISGHTALYWYRQSLGQGLEFLIYFQGNSAPDKSGLPSDRFSAERTGGSVSTLTIQRTQQEDSAVYLCASRDGTSGGYVQETQYFGPGTRLLVL.

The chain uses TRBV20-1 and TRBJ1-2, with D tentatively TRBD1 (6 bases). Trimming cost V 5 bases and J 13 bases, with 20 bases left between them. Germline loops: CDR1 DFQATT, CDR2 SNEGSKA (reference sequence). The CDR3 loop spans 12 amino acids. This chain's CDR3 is CSAGGESGLVTF. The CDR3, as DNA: TGCAGTGCTGGGGGCGAATCCGGGTTGGTCACCTTC.